The clone carrying this T cell receptor (beta chain) was observed at least ten times. Its antigen is still unknown. The V gene end was trimmed by 2 bases and the J gene end by 3 bases; junction bases not matched to a gene: 2. The germline V gene has CDR1 MNHEY and CDR2 SVGAGI. The CDR3 runs to 15 residues. Treatment of any kind had been given to no patient before thyroid surgery. This sample is part of a study of metastatic and nonmetastatic thyroid tumors. Study summary: Repertoire comparison spanned blood and tumor or nodule tissue of malignant and benign thyroid patients. Points from the study as a whole: As reported, TCR beta diversity in blood and tumor was significantly higher in malignant thyroid tumors than in benign nodules.

The authors' processing: Researchers built a distant-metastasis classifier for papillary thyroid cancer that drew on CDR3 differences across clinicopathological groups. TCRdb re-called clones via MiXCR from the PCR reads. The V and J calls come from TCRdb's annotation, not from the publication. The sample lists about 92,000 clones, about 15% occurring once. The sequencing sample was made of blood. The chain recombines TRBV6-5 with TRBJ2-3; 10 bases line up with TRBD2. This sequence was found in a female donor with papillary thyroid cancer or a benign thyroid nodule (not recorded which). Some clones in this sample may be carry-over from other donors' samples. CDR3 sequence (DNA): TGTGCCAGCAGTTACGGGACTAGCGATACAGATACGCAGTATTTT. Translated: CASSYGTSDTDTQYF.